The clone carrying this TCR gamma chain showed up just a few times. What it recognizes is unknown. RNA was extracted from the cells and then reverse transcribed. Pooled V-gene forward primers with one constant-region reverse primer generated the CDR3 amplicons by multiplex PCR. TCRdb reanalyzed the multiplex PCR reads using CATT. Counted here are more than 25,000 gamma-chain clones, around 20% occurring once; the ten biggest clones make up 1.8%. The sorted cells were CD3+ Vdelta1+ Vdelta2- thymocytes from alphabeta-depleted thymus. This sample is part of a study of Vδ1+ human thymocytes. Study observations and caveats: Thymic delta-chain repertoires held roughly 18% Vdelta2 sequences and few Vdelta3, despite high sort purity. Thymic TRG and TRD repertoires appeared highly polyclonal, with Gaussian CDR3 length distributions.

The length of the CDR3 is 15 residues. V trimming: 3 bases; J trimming: 0 bases; junction bases outside the gene matches: 8. Germline lookup yields CDR1 EGSTGY and CDR2 YDSYTSSV. Material for sequencing was Vdelta1+ gamma-delta thymocytes from the thymus. This sample's subset: FACS-sorted CD3+ TCRalphabeta- TCRVdelta1+ TCRVdelta2- thymocytes. The chain links TRGV4 to TRGJ1 or TRGJ2. This clonotype was obtained from a boy less than two years old who had congenital heart surgery. CDR3 sequence: CATWDRTSNYYKKLF. CDR3 coding DNA: TGTGCCACCTGGGATAGGACTTCGAATTATTATAAGAAACTCTTT.